One sample yielded the 2 T cell receptor beta chains listed below, sequenced in a study of untreated major depressive disorder. Study-level points and caveats: TRBV05-01 (Vbeta 5.1) usage was higher in CD4+ T cells of depressed patients than controls.

TCRdb keeps only in-frame clones here, not all; method: immunoSEQ multiplex PCR. Of about 20,000 clones listed, 92% were seen once; the top ten hold less than 0.75%. Their antigen targets remain unknown. Sequencing was done on a sample of CD4+ T cells from PBMCs. The receptors here all came from a woman aged 40 to 49 with major depressive disorder.

The V call is TRBV11-3, the J call TRBJ2-5; a possible D gene is TRBD1 (6 bases). CDR1 and CDR2 (germline): SGHNT, YENEEA. V shed 5 bases and J shed 4 bases, with 17 bases lying between them. The CDR3 runs 15 residues. CDR3 DNA: TGTGCCAGCAGCCCTTGGGACATCGAGCCAGAGACCCAGTACTTC. Translated, it gives CASSPWDIEPETQYF.

The J gene is TRBJ1-2, the V gene TRBV6-1; D remains ambiguous. The germline V and J ends were trimmed by 7 bases and 0 bases, with 15 bases remaining between them. Germline V gives CDR1 MNHNS, CDR2 SASEGT. The CDR3 runs 15 residues. The CDR3: CASTPRSVANYGYTF. DNA of the CDR3: TGTGCCAGCACCCCTCGATCCGTTGCTAACTATGGCTACACCTTC.